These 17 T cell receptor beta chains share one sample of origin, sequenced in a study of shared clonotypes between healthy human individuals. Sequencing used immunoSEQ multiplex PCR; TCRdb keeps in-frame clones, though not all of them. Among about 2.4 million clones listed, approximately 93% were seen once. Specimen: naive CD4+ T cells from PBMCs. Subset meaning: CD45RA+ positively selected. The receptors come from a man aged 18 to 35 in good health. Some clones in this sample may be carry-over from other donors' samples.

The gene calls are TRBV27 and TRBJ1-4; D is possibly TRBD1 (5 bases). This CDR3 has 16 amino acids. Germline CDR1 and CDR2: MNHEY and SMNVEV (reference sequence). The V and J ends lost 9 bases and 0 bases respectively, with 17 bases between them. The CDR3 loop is CARFPRVLPTNEKLFF. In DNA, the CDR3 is TGTGCCAGGTTCCCCAGGGTTCTCCCAACTAATGAAAAACTGTTTTTT.

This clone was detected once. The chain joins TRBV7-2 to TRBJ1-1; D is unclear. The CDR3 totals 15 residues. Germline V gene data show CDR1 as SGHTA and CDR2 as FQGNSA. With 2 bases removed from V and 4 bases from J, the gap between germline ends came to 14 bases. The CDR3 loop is CASSLLGPGSTEAFF. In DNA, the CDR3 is TGTGCCAGCAGCTTACTGGGCCCGGGCAGCACTGAAGCTTTCTTT.

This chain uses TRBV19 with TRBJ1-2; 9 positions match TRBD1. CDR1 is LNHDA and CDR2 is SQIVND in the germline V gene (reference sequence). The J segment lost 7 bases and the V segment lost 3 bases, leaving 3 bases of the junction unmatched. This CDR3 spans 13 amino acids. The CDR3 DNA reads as TGTGCCAGTAGTATGGGACAGGGTCCTGGCTACACCTTC. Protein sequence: CASSMGQGPGYTF.

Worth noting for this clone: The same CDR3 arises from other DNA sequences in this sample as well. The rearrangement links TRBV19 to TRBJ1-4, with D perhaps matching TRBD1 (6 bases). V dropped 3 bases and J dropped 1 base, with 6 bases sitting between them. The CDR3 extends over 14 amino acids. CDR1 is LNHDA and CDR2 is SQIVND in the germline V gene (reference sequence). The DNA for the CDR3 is TGTGCCAGTAGTATCAGGGGAACTAATGAAAAACTGTTTTTT. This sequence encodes CASSIRGTNEKLFF.

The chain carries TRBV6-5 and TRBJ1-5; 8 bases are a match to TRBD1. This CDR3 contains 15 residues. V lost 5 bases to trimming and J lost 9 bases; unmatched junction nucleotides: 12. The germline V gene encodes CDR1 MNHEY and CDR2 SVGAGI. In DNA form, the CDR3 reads TGTGCCAGCAGTCAATCCGGGACAGGCTCACGGCCCCAGCATTTT. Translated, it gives CASSQSGTGSRPQHF.

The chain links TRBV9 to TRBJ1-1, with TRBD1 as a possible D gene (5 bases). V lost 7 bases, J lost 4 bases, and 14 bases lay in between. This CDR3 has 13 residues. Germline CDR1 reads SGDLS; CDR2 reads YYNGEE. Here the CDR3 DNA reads TGTGCCAGCGGGGGAAGTTGGGGCACTGAAGCTTTCTTT. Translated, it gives CASGGSWGTEAFF. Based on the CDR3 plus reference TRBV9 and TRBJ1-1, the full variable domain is DSGVTQTPKHLITATGQRVTLRCSPRSGDLSVYWYQQSLDQGLQFLIQYYNGEERAKGNILERFSAQQFPDLHSELNLSSLELGDSALYFCASGGSWGTEAFFGQGTRLTVV.

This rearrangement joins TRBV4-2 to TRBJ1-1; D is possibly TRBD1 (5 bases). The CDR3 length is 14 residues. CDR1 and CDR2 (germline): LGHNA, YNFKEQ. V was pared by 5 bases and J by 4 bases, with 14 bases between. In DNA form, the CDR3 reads TGTGCCAGCAGCTTGTATTTCGGGGGCACTGAAGCTTTCTTT. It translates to CASSLYFGGTEAFF.

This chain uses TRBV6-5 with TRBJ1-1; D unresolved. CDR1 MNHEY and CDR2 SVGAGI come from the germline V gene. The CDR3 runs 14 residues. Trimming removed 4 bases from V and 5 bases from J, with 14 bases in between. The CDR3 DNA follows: TGTGCCAGCAGTTTTTCGAACTTGGGGACTGAAGCTTTCTTT. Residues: CASSFSNLGTEAFF.

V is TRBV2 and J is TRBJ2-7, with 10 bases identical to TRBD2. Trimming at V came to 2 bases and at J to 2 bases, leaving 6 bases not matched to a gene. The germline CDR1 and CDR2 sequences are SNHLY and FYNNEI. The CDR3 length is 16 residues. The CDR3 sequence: CASSEKGLAGAYEQYF. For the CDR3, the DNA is TGTGCCAGCAGTGAAAAGGGGCTAGCGGGGGCCTACGAGCAGTACTTC.

CDR3: CASRDRNLPIYNEQFF. DNA for the CDR3: TGCGCCAGCAGAGATCGTAACCTGCCAATTTACAATGAGCAGTTCTTC. The rearrangement joins TRBV10-1 to TRBJ2-1; D is ambiguous. Trimming shortened V by 6 bases and J by 4 bases, and 19 bases separated the two germline ends. The CDR3 sequence is 16 residues long. Germline values: CDR1 WNHNN, CDR2 SYGVQD (reference sequence).

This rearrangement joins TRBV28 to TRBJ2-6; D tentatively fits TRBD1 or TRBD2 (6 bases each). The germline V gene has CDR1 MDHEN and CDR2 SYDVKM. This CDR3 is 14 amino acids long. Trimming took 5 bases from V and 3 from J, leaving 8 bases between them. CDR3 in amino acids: CASSRGHGANVLTF. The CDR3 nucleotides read TGTGCCAGCAGTCGGGGGCATGGGGCCAACGTCCTGACTTTC.

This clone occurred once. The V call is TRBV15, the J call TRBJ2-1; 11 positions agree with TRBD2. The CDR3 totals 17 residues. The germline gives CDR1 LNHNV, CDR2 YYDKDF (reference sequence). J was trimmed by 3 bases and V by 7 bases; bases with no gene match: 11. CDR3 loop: CATNQGSGRAVYNEQFF. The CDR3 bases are TGTGCCACCAATCAGGGTAGCGGGAGGGCCGTCTACAATGAGCAGTTCTTC.

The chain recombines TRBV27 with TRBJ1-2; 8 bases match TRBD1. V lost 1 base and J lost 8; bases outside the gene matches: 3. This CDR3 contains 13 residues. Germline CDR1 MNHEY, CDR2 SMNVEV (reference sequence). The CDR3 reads CASSLLQGGGYTF. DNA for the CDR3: TGTGCCAGCAGTTTATTACAGGGGGGAGGCTACACCTTC.

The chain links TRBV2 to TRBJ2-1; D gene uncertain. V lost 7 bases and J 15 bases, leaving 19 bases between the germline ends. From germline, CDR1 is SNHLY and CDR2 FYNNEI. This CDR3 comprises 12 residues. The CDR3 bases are TGTGCCAGCACCCTTGAGGTGGAAACGCCGTTCTTC. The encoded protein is CASTLEVETPFF. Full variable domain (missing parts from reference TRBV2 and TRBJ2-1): EPEVTQTPSHQVTQMGQEVILRCVPISNHLYFYWYRQILGQKVEFLVSFYNNEISEKSEIFDDQFSVERPDGSNFTLKIRSTKLEDSAMYFCASTLEVETPFFGPGTRLTVL.

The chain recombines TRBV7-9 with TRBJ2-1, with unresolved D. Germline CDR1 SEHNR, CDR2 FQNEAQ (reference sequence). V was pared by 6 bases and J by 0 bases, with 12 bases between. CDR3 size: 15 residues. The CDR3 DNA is TGTGCCAGCAGTATTACTGAATCCTCCTACAATGAGCAGTTCTTC. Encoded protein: CASSITESSYNEQFF.

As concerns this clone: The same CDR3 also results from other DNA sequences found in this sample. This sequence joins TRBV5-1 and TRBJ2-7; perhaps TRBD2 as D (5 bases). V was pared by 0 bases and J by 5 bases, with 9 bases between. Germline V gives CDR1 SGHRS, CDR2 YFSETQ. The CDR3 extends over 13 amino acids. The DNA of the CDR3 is TGCGCCAGCAGCTTGGACAGAGGGAACGAGCAGTACTTC. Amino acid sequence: CASSLDRGNEQYF. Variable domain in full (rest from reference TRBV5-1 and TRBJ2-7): KAGVTQTPRYLIKTRGQQVTLSCSPISGHRSVSWYQQTPGQGLQFLFEYFSETQRNKGNFPGRFSGRQFSNSRSEMNVSTLELGDSALYLCASSLDRGNEQYFGPGTRLTVT.

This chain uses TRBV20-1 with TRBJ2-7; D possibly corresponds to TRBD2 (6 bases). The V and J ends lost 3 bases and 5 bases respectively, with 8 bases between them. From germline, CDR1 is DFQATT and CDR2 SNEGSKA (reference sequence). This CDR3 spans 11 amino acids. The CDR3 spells CSASLANEQYF. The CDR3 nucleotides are TGCAGTGCTAGTCTAGCGAACGAGCAGTACTTC.